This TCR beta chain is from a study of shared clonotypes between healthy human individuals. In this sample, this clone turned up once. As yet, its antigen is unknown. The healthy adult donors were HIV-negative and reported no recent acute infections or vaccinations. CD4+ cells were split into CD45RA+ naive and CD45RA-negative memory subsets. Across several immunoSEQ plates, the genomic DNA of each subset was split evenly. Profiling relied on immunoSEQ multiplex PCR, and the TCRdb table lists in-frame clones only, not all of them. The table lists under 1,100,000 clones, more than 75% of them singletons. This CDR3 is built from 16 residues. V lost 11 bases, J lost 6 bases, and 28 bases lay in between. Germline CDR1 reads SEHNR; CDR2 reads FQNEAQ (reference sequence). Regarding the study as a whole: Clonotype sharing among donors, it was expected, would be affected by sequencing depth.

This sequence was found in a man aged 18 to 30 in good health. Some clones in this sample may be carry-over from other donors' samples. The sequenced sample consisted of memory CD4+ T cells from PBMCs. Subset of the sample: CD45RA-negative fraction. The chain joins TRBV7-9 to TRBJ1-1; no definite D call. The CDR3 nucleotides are TGTGCCTGGGTCTCGGAGTTATTCCCAGGTAGCGCTGAAGCTTTCTTT. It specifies CAWVSELFPGSAEAFF.